The 22 T cell receptor beta chains reported below all come from one sample, sequenced in a study of memory CD4+ T cells and cytomegalovirus serostatus. TCRdb keeps only in-frame clones here, not all; method: immunoSEQ multiplex PCR. This sample has 27,000 or so clones, with about 81% found just once. The sort gate was single viable CD3+CD4+CD8-CD45RO+ cells for memory CD4+ T cells. Sequenced input: memory CD4+ T cells from blood. All receptors come from an adult in good health and CMV-seronegative.

The rearrangement uses TRBV19 and TRBJ2-2; D is unresolved. V was trimmed by 3 bases and J by 2 bases, leaving 7 bases between them. CDR3 length: 14 residues. Germline CDR1 and CDR2: LNHDA and SQIVND (reference sequence). CDR3 nucleotide sequence: TGTGCCAGTAGTATCCCCTCAAACACCGGGGAGCTGTTTTTT. Translation gives CASSIPSNTGELFF. Full variable domain (rest looked up from reference TRBV19 and TRBJ2-2): DGGITQSPKYLFRKEGQNVTLSCEQNLNHDAMYWYRQDPGQGLRLIYYSQIVNDFQKGDIAEGYSVSREKKESFPLTVTSAQKNPTAFYLCASSIPSNTGELFFGEGSRLTVL.

This clone was observed a few times. V is TRBV19 and J is TRBJ1-5; TRBD1 aligns across 8 bases. Germline V gives CDR1 LNHDA, CDR2 SQIVND (reference sequence). J gave up 7 bases and V 11 bases, and 10 bases lay outside the gene matches. The CDR3 has 13 residues. DNA of the CDR3: TGTGCCGCTTCCGGGACAGGCGAACAGCCCCAGCATTTT. It translates to CAASGTGEQPQHF.

The V call is TRBV6-1, the J call TRBJ1-1; D is undetermined. This CDR3 has 13 amino acids. The germline CDR1 and CDR2 sequences are MNHNS and SASEGT. The germline V and J ends were trimmed by 5 bases and 6 bases, with 13 bases remaining between them. The CDR3 loop reads CASSLTQRAEAFF. The DNA for the CDR3 is TGTGCCAGCAGTTTAACCCAGAGAGCTGAAGCTTTCTTT.

V is TRBV5-1 and J is TRBJ1-6, with D tentatively TRBD1 (5 bases). CDR3 length equals 16 residues. Trimming pared 4 bases from V and 2 bases from J, leaving 13 bases between. Germline V CDR1 and CDR2: SGHRS, YFSETQ. DNA of the CDR3: TGCGCCAGCAGCCCGGAGGGGACGGCCTATAATTCACCCCTCCACTTT. It encodes CASSPEGTAYNSPLHF.

The chain employs TRBV6-5 and TRBJ2-5; the D is unclear. The germline V gene encodes CDR1 MNHEY and CDR2 SVGAGI. There are 11 residues in the CDR3. CDR3 in DNA: TGTGCTACCAAGGACCAAGAGACCCAGTACTTC. Encoded protein: CATKDQETQYF.

The V gene is TRBV6-1, the J gene TRBJ2-1, with 7 nucleotides matching TRBD2. V was clipped by 3 bases and J by 4 bases; unmatched bases: 6. Germline values: CDR1 MNHNS, CDR2 SASEGT. The CDR3 spans 15 residues. The CDR3 coding sequence is TGTGCCAGCAGTGACGGTGGGGGGGTTTACAATGAGCAGTTCTTC. This codes for CASSDGGGVYNEQFF.

CDR3 DNA: TGTGCCAGCTCACCGGGCGCTAGCTCCTACGAGCAGTACTTC. Translating gives CASSPGASSYEQYF. The chain has TRBV18 and TRBJ2-7; no definite D call. This CDR3 region has 14 residues. Trimming removed 3 bases at V and 0 bases at J, with 9 bases between. The germline gives CDR1 KGHSH, CDR2 LQKENI.

This sequence joins TRBV30 and TRBJ2-2; 7 nucleotides line up with TRBD2. In germline, CDR1 is GTSNPN, CDR2 SVGIG (reference sequence). The CDR3 length is 15 residues. The CDR3 nucleotides read TGTGCTAGAACGAGAGGCGGGGGGAACACCGGGGAGCTGTTTTTT. Amino acid sequence: CARTRGGGNTGELFF.

The chain combines TRBV7-2 with TRBJ2-7, with D unresolved. This CDR3 has 15 residues. Trimming removed 1 base at V and 0 bases at J, with 10 bases between. Germline values: CDR1 SGHTA, CDR2 FQGNSA. CDR3 residues: CASSLEWRSSYEQYF. In DNA form, the CDR3 reads TGTGCCAGCAGCTTAGAATGGAGAAGCTCCTACGAGCAGTACTTC.

V usage is TRBV6-6 and J usage is TRBJ1-4, with D tentatively TRBD1 (6 bases). V was clipped by 6 bases and J by 10 bases, with 15 bases between them. CDR3 length: 13 amino acids. Looked up from germline, CDR1 is MNHNY and CDR2 is SVGAGI (reference sequence). The CDR3 DNA sequence: TGTGCCAGCAGCCAGGGGTCCCCTACAAAACTGTTTTTT. It specifies CASSQGSPTKLFF.

The rearrangement joins TRBV20-1 to TRBJ1-1, with D possibly matching TRBD1 (5 bases). Trimming took off 6 bases at V and 3 bases at J, with 8 bases between the two ends. Looked up from germline, CDR1 is DFQATT and CDR2 is SNEGSKA (reference sequence). This CDR3 has 11 amino acids. The CDR3 here is CSALQDTEAFF. CDR3 in DNA: TGCAGTGCCTTACAGGACACTGAAGCTTTCTTT.

This rearrangement joins TRBV5-6 to TRBJ2-2; D is unclear. The CDR3 runs to 14 residues. Germline CDR1 SGHDT, CDR2 YYEEEE. V gave up 0 bases and J gave up 5 bases, with 8 bases separating them. The CDR3 nucleotides are TGTGCCAGCAGCTTGGGGATTAAAACCGGGGAGCTGTTTTTT. This encodes CASSLGIKTGELFF.

The chain links TRBV5-6 to TRBJ1-1, with D unclear. The germline V gene has CDR1 SGHDT and CDR2 YYEEEE. The CDR3 spans 12 residues. Trimming shortened V by 2 bases and J by 5 bases, and 7 bases separated the two germline ends. CDR3 nucleotides: TGTGCCAGCAGCTTAGGGTGGACTGAAGCTTTCTTT. It specifies CASSLGWTEAFF.

This clone was counted between two and nine times. The J gene is TRBJ2-2, the V gene TRBV10-1, with TRBD1 matching 7 bases. The ends lost 6 bases at V and 2 bases at J; junction bases unmatched: 3. Germline V lookup: CDR1 WNHNN, CDR2 SYGVQD (reference sequence). This CDR3 is 14 amino acids long. The CDR3 is CASSRDRNTGELFF. The CDR3 coding sequence is TGCGCCAGCAGCCGGGACAGAAACACCGGGGAGCTGTTTTTT.

The chain links TRBV5-4 to TRBJ2-3; D assignment may be TRBD1 or TRBD2 (5 bases each). The germline V and J ends were trimmed by 3 bases and 2 bases, with 10 bases remaining between them. The V gene's germline CDR1 is SGHNT and CDR2 YYREEE (reference sequence). The CDR3 covers 14 residues. The CDR3 loop is CASSSRDHTDTQYF. The CDR3 DNA reads TGTGCCAGCAGCTCCAGGGACCACACAGATACGCAGTATTTT.

The gene calls are TRBV7-2 and TRBJ2-7, with 9 bases fitting TRBD1. Trimming removed 5 bases from V and 9 bases from J; junction bases left unmatched: 8. CDR1 and CDR2 (germline): SGHTA, FQGNSA. The CDR3 is 13 amino acids. CDR3 DNA: TGTGCCAGCAGCACGACAGGGGGACTGCGGCAGTACTTC. Amino acid sequence: CASSTTGGLRQYF.

The sample holds a few counts of this clone. The chain links TRBV7-9 to TRBJ1-1; TRBD1 matches at 7 bases. The CDR3 contains 15 residues. The germline V gene encodes CDR1 SEHNR and CDR2 FQNEAQ (reference sequence). The junction had 10 bases not matched to a gene; V was cut back by 6 bases and J by 3 bases. This CDR3 reads CASSHQGGGDTEAFF. The CDR3 region has the DNA TGTGCCAGCAGTCACCAGGGGGGAGGCGACACTGAAGCTTTCTTT. The whole variable domain, filled in from reference TRBV7-9 and TRBJ1-1, reads DTGVSQNPRHKITKRGQNVTFRCDPISEHNRLYWYRQTLGQGPEFLTYFQNEAQLEKSRLLSDRFSAERPKGSFSTLEIQRTEQGDSAMYLCASSHQGGGDTEAFFGQGTRLTVV.

J is TRBJ2-2 and V is TRBV7-3; 7 nucleotides agree with TRBD1. The CDR3 totals 15 residues. Trimming removed 5 bases from V and 3 bases from J; junction bases left unmatched: 6. CDR1 is SGHTA, CDR2 FQGTGA, per germline. CDR3 region: CASSPSGGYTGELFF. For the CDR3, the DNA is TGTGCCAGCAGCCCATCAGGGGGATACACCGGGGAGCTGTTTTTT.

In this sample, this clone turned up a few times. This chain links TRBV7-9 with TRBJ1-2; D remains unclear. CDR1 and CDR2 (germline): SEHNR, FQNEAQ (reference sequence). The CDR3 runs 13 residues. V lost 1 base, J lost 7 bases, and 10 bases lay in between. The DNA for the CDR3 is TGTGCCAGCAGCTTAGGGATGGGCTCTGGCTACACCTTC. As protein: CASSLGMGSGYTF.

V and J are TRBV10-1 and TRBJ2-7, with D tentatively TRBD2 (7 bases). The V gene lost 8 bases and the J gene lost 7 bases, with 21 bases spanning the gap. The CDR3 sequence is 14 residues long. Germline CDR1 and CDR2: WNHNN and SYGVQD (reference sequence). CDR3 region: CASAFGGREGEQYF. CDR3 DNA sequence: TGCGCCAGCGCCTTCGGGGGGCGCGAGGGAGAGCAGTACTTC.

The genes are TRBV6-5 and TRBJ2-1; 9 nucleotides align to TRBD1. The V gene end was trimmed by 6 bases and the J gene end by 5 bases; junction bases not matched to a gene: 8. The CDR3 is 15 residues long. Germline V CDR1 and CDR2: MNHEY, SVGAGI. The CDR3 DNA reads TGTGCCAGCAGCGACCCCGGGACAGGGCACAATGAGCAGTTCTTC. Translated: CASSDPGTGHNEQFF.

This chain joins TRBV30 and TRBJ2-1; D remains ambiguous. The CDR3 sequence is 11 residues long. Deletions cut 1 base from V and 7 bases from J, with 5 bases between. Germline CDR1 and CDR2: GTSNPN and SVGIG (reference sequence). This CDR3 reads CAWSGQNEQFF. The DNA of the CDR3 is TGTGCCTGGAGTGGGCAAAATGAGCAGTTCTTC.